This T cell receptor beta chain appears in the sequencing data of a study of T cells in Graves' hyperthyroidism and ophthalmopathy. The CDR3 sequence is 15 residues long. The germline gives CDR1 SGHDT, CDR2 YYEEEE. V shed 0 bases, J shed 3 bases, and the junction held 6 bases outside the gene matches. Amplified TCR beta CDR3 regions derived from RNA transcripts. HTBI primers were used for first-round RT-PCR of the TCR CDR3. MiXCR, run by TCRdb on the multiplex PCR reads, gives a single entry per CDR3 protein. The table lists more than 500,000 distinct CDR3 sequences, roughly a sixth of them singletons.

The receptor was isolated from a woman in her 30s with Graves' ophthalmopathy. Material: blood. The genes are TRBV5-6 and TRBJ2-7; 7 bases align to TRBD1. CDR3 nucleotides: TGTGCCAGCAGCTTGGCGGCAGGGGGAATCTACGAGCAGTACTTC. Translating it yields CASSLAAGGIYEQYF.